What follows are 3 T cell receptor beta chains derived from one specimen sequenced in a study of human T cells and chemical hapten exposure. TCRdb reprocessed the RACE reads with MiXCR, giving one entry per CDR3 protein. The data show approximately 120,000 distinct CDR3 sequences, with about a tenth seen just once and more than 3% held by the top ten. Time point defined: patch test 2, 6 weeks after DPC sensitization. Treatment indicated: therapeutic diphenylcyclopropenone sensitization with weekly scalp DPC. The sample in question was whole blood, obtained in connection with sensitization to the hapten diphenylcyclopropenone (DPC). The receptor source for this set is a woman between 40 and 50 years old with alopecia areata. Some clones in this sample may be carry-over from other donors' samples.

This clonotype was seen many times. The genes are TRBV29-1 and TRBJ2-3, with D possibly matching TRBD2 (6 bases). The germline V and J ends were trimmed by 3 bases and 4 bases, with 11 bases remaining between them. This CDR3 has 13 residues. CDR1 SQVTM and CDR2 ANQGSEA come from the germline V gene. The CDR3 sequence is CSVDRGVADTQYF. The CDR3 region has the DNA TGCAGCGTTGATCGCGGGGTCGCAGATACGCAGTATTTT.

This clonotype came up a few times. This chain links TRBV2 with TRBJ2-2; no firm D call. V was pared by 6 bases and J by 4 bases, with 9 bases between. Germline V lookup: CDR1 SNHLY, CDR2 FYNNEI. The CDR3 length is 13 residues. The DNA of the CDR3 is TGTGCCAGCAGCTTGGGTCTCACCGGGGAGCTGTTTTTT. This encodes CASSLGLTGELFF.

The table lists this clonotype with many counts. The CDR3, as DNA: TGCAGCGTTGACCGCTTAGATCCCCAGGGCAGGGTGGTTCAGCCCCAGCATTTT. Residues: CSVDRLDPQGRVVQPQHF. The chain recombines TRBV29-1 with TRBJ1-5; a weak D match, TRBD1 (5 bases). The CDR3 runs to 18 residues. Germline CDR1 SQVTM, CDR2 ANQGSEA. V was shortened by 3 bases and J by 6 bases, with 27 bases between the two germline ends.